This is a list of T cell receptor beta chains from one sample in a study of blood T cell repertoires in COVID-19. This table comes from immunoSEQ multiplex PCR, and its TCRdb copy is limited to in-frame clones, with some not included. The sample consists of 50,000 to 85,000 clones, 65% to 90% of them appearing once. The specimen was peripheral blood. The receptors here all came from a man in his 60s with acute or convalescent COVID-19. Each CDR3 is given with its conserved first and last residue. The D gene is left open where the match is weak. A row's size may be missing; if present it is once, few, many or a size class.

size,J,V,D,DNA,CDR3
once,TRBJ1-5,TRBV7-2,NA,TGTGCCAGCAGCTTAGGGGCAGACAATCAGCCCCAGCATTTT,CASSLGADNQPQHF
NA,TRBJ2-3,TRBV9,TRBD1,TGTGCCAGCAGCTTAACGACAGGGCGTACAGATACGCAGTATTTT,CASSLTTGRTDTQYF
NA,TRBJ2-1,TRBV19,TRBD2,TGTGCCAGTAGTATCTCTAGCGGGGGGTTAAATGAGCAGTTCTTC,CASSISSGGLNEQFF
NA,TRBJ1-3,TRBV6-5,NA,TGTGCCAGCACCGACTCGGGCTCTGGAAACACCATATATTTT,CASTDSGSGNTIYF
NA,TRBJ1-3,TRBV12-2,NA,TGTGCAAGTCGCTTCAATCTTCTGGGGTGGCAGGGCGCCTCTGGAAACACCATATATTTT,CASRFNLLGWQGASGNTIYF
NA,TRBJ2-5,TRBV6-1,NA,TGTGCCAGCAGTGAATCTAGCCGGATAAAAGAGACCCAGTACTTC,CASSESSRIKETQYF
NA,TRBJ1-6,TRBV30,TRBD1,TGTGCCTGGAGTTCAGGGGGCCTCAGGGGTTCACCCCTCCACTTT,CAWSSGGLRGSPLHF
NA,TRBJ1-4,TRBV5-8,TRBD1,TGTGCCAGCAGCGTAAACCGGGACAGGGTCTATGACGCTAATGAAAAACTGTTTTTT,CASSVNRDRVYDANEKLFF
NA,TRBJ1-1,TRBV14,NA,TGTGCCAGCAGCTCCCGTTCCCCCCGGAACACTGAAGCTTTCTTT,CASSSRSPRNTEAFF
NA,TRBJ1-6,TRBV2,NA,TGTGCCAGCAGTGAAGAGGTACAGTTAATTAATTCACCCCTCCACTTT,CASSEEVQLINSPLHF
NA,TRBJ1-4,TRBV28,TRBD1,TGTGCCAGCAGTCCCCAGGGGGAAGGGGATGAAAAACTGTTTTTT,CASSPQGEGDEKLFF